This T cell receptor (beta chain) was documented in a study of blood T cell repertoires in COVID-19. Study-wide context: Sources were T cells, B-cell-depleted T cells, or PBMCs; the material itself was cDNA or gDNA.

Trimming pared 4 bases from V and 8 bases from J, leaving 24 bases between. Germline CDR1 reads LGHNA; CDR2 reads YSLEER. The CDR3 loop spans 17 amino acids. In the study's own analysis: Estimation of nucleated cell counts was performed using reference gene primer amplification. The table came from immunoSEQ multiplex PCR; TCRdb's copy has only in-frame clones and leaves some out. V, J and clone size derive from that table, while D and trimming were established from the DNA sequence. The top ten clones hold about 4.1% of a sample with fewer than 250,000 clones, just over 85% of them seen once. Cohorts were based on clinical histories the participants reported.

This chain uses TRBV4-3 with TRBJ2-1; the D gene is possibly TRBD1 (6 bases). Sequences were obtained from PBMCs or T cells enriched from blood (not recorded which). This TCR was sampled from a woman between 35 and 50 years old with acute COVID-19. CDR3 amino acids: CASSRQVGGAIYYEQFF. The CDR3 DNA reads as TGCGCCAGCAGCCGACAAGTTGGGGGCGCGATATATTATGAGCAGTTCTTC.